The 21 T cell receptor beta chains below all came from one sample that was sequenced in a study of spatial heterogeneity in lung cancer. This sample's time point: sample taken at primary tumor resection. Unsorted tumor, nontumor lung tissue or cryopreserved PBMC supplied the whole RNA. TCRdb analysed the 5' RACE reads with MiXCR anew, one entry per CDR3 protein. Altogether some 52,000 distinct CDR3 sequences are present, roughly 7.5% being singletons, with the ten largest covering about 3%. The sample here was PBMCs, taken at surgery. The receptors were gathered from a female donor with early-stage non-small cell lung cancer.

This clonotype was seen many times. The V call is TRBV7-9, the J call TRBJ2-1; D is tentatively TRBD1 or TRBD2 (5 bases each). Per the germline V gene, CDR1 is SEHNR and CDR2 is FQNEAQ (reference sequence). V lost 5 bases, J lost 6 bases, and 14 bases lay in between. This CDR3 is 14 amino acids long. CDR3 region: CASSTTEGSNEQFF. The DNA for the CDR3 is TGTGCCAGCAGCACCACCGAGGGGTCCAATGAGCAGTTCTTC.

This clonotype was counted ten times or more. The J gene is TRBJ2-7, the V gene TRBV5-1, with unresolved D. CDR1 and CDR2 from the germline V gene are SGHRS and YFSETQ. Trimming cost V 3 bases and J 4 bases, with 14 bases left between them. The CDR3 spans 14 residues. CDR3: CASSSQGPKYEQYF. The CDR3, as DNA: TGCGCCAGCAGCTCCCAAGGGCCCAAGTACGAGCAGTACTTC.

CDR3 sequence: CASSKGGGTTDTQYF. CDR3 DNA: TGTGCCAGCAGCAAAGGCGGGGGGACCACAGATACGCAGTATTTT. The gene calls are TRBV9 and TRBJ2-3; TRBD2 aligns across 8 bases. The CDR3 covers 15 residues. Germline CDR1 is SGDLS and CDR2 is YYNGEE. V trimming: 4 bases; J trimming: 2 bases; junction bases outside the gene matches: 6.

The V gene is TRBV20-1, the J gene TRBJ1-6, with D uncertain. V shed 2 bases and J shed 0 bases, with 11 bases lying between them. The germline V gene encodes CDR1 DFQATT and CDR2 SNEGSKA (reference sequence). The CDR3 sequence is 16 residues long. The CDR3 sequence is CSARRAASSYNSPLHF. The CDR3 nucleotides are TGCAGTGCTAGAAGGGCGGCGAGCTCCTATAATTCACCCCTCCACTTT.

This clonotype was seen ten or more times. CDR3 protein: CASRVLQQGGSTGELFF. The CDR3 DNA reads TGTGCCAGCAGAGTCCTCCAACAGGGAGGGTCCACCGGGGAGCTGTTTTTT. V usage is TRBV2 and J usage is TRBJ2-2, with a possible D match to TRBD2 (7 bases). Trimming took off 6 bases at V and 4 bases at J, with 21 bases between the two ends. Germline assignment: CDR1 SNHLY and CDR2 FYNNEI. CDR3 size: 17 residues.

This clonotype was counted at least ten times. The DNA for the CDR3 is TGTGCCAGCAGTGAAGTGGGGACCCCGGATACGCAGTATTTT. Protein product: CASSEVGTPDTQYF. The rearrangement uses TRBV2 and TRBJ2-3, with D possibly called TRBD1 or TRBD2 (5 bases each). Germline CDR1 is SNHLY and CDR2 is FYNNEI. The CDR3 contains 14 residues. The V end was cut by 1 base, the J end by 6 bases, with 11 bases between.

This clonotype was seen many times. This chain uses TRBV20-1 with TRBJ2-3; 12 bases are a match to TRBD2. Germline-derived CDR1 and CDR2 are DFQATT and SNEGSKA (reference sequence). The CDR3 length is 16 residues. The V segment lost 0 bases and the J segment 1 base; nucleotides outside the gene matches: 2. CDR3 sequence (DNA): TGCAGTGCTAGAGATCGACTAGCGGGGGGCACAGATACGCAGTATTTT. Residues: CSARDRLAGGTDTQYF.

This clonotype was seen a few times. V is TRBV9 and J is TRBJ2-1, with 7 nucleotides matching TRBD1. There are 13 residues in the CDR3. Germline CDR1 and CDR2: SGDLS and YYNGEE. Losses at the gene ends were 0 bases for V and 6 bases for J; bases not matched to a gene: 0. CDR3 residues: CASSVAGGNEQFF. As DNA, the CDR3 is TGTGCCAGCAGCGTAGCAGGGGGCAATGAGCAGTTCTTC.

This clonotype was found many times. The rearrangement uses TRBV7-9 and TRBJ2-1; D is ambiguous. The ends were cut back, 2 bases at V and 2 bases at J, with 1 base in the middle. CDR1 SEHNR and CDR2 FQNEAQ come from the germline V gene (reference sequence). The CDR3 extends over 12 amino acids. The chain's CDR3 is CASSLTYNEQFF. As DNA, the CDR3 is TGTGCCAGCAGCTTAACCTACAATGAGCAGTTCTTC.

Worth noting for this clonotype: A single base separates this from a much larger clone, so it may be a read error. Here the CDR3 omits its conserved ending phenylalanine or tryptophan, so a read error is the likely source. This chain links TRBV4-2 with TRBJ2-1; 8 bases match TRBD2. Germline CDR1 LGHNA, CDR2 YNFKEQ. This CDR3 has 15 residues. Trimming at V came to 0 bases and at J to 8 bases, leaving 6 bases not matched to a gene. CDR3 in amino acids: CASSQDTGGRDEQFY. As DNA, the CDR3 is TGTGCCAGCAGCCAAGATACGGGGGGGCGCGATGAGCAGTTCTAC.

In its sample, this clonotype was seen a few times. V and J are TRBV5-4 and TRBJ2-7; 7 bases line up with TRBD2. Germline-derived CDR1 and CDR2 are SGHNT and YYREEE (reference sequence). The CDR3 spans 14 residues. V lost 4 bases and J lost 4; bases outside the gene matches: 8. This CDR3 reads CASSSKTGGYEQYF. The CDR3 DNA follows: TGTGCCAGCAGCAGTAAGACCGGGGGGTACGAGCAGTACTTC. The full variable domain, completed using reference TRBV5-4 and TRBJ2-7, is ETGVTQSPTHLIKTRGQQVTLRCSSQSGHNTVSWYQQALGQGPQFIFQYYREEENGRGNFPPRFSGLQFPNYSSELNVNALELDDSALYLCASSSKTGGYEQYFGPGTRLTVT.

This clonotype was picked up many times. J is TRBJ1-3 and V is TRBV29-1; D is undetermined. CDR1 and CDR2 from the germline V gene are SQVTM and ANQGSEA. The CDR3 length is 13 residues. V was cut by 6 bases and J by 0 bases, with 9 bases left in between. As DNA, the CDR3 is TGCAGCGTCGCGGGAAGCTCTGGAAACACCATATATTTT. Protein: CSVAGSSGNTIYF.

The sample holds a few counts of this clonotype. This chain links TRBV3-1 with TRBJ1-1; unclear D gene. In germline, CDR1 is LGHDT, CDR2 YNNKEL (reference sequence). This CDR3 contains 15 residues. With 2 bases removed from V and 6 bases from J, the gap between germline ends came to 16 bases. The CDR3 DNA reads as TGTGCCAGCAGCCAAAACCCCCCATCGGAGCCTGAAGCTTTCTTT. Encoded protein: CASSQNPPSEPEAFF. Filled out from reference TRBV3-1 and TRBJ1-1, the complete variable domain reads DTAVSQTPKYLVTQMGNDKSIKCEQNLGHDTMYWYKQDSKKFLKIMFSYNNKELIINETVPNRFSPKSPDKAHLNLHINSLELGDSAVYFCASSQNPPSEPEAFFGQGTRLTVV.

This clonotype was seen repeatedly, ten times or more. This sequence joins TRBV4-3 and TRBJ2-4; D gene uncertain. CDR3 length: 12 amino acids. V was pared by 0 bases and J by 6 bases, with 3 bases between. Germline V gives CDR1 LGHNA, CDR2 YSLEER. The CDR3 DNA sequence: TGCGCCAGCAGCCAAGATCGAAACATTCAGTACTTC. Protein product: CASSQDRNIQYF.

This clonotype has just a few counts. This chain links TRBV5-1 with TRBJ1-4; 9 bases line up with TRBD1. The J segment lost 8 bases and the V segment lost 0 bases, leaving 8 bases of the junction unmatched. CDR1 and CDR2 (germline): SGHRS, YFSETQ. There are 16 residues in the CDR3. The CDR3 loop reads CASSLDRGQGWEKLFF. In DNA, the CDR3 is TGCGCCAGCAGCTTGGACCGGGGACAGGGATGGGAAAAACTGTTTTTT.

This clonotype occurred a few times. This sequence joins TRBV28 and TRBJ2-3; TRBD1 matches at 9 bases. J gave up 4 bases and V 3 bases, and 8 bases lay outside the gene matches. The CDR3 covers 16 residues. Per the germline V gene, CDR1 is MDHEN and CDR2 is SYDVKM. CDR3 bases: TGTGCCAGCAGTTTCGGGACAGGGAGGGGTGCAGATACGCAGTATTTT. This codes for CASSFGTGRGADTQYF.

Many counts were recorded for this clonotype. The CDR3 here is CSAADPYEQYF. The CDR3 DNA reads TGCAGTGCGGCCGATCCCTACGAGCAGTACTTC. The chain combines TRBV20-1 with TRBJ2-7; D is undetermined. Per germline, CDR1 DFQATT and CDR2 SNEGSKA (reference sequence). This CDR3 contains 11 residues. V dropped 6 bases and J dropped 2 bases, with 8 bases sitting between them.

This chain uses TRBV5-1 with TRBJ1-2, with TRBD1 matching 7 bases. Looked up from germline, CDR1 is SGHRS and CDR2 is YFSETQ. J gave up 7 bases and V 0 bases, and 12 bases lay outside the gene matches. The CDR3 extends over 16 amino acids. Here the CDR3 reads CASSLDPTGTPSGYTF. The CDR3 DNA is TGCGCCAGCAGCTTGGATCCGACAGGGACACCCTCTGGCTACACCTTC.

The chain carries TRBV5-1 and TRBJ2-5; 9 bases line up with TRBD1. V lost 4 bases and J lost 4; bases outside the gene matches: 5. The CDR3 is 14 amino acids. CDR1 and CDR2 (germline): SGHRS, YFSETQ. The CDR3 reads CASSTGQGGETQYF. CDR3 in DNA: TGCGCCAGCAGCACGGGACAGGGCGGAGAGACCCAGTACTTC.

This chain connects TRBV28 to TRBJ1-2; D unresolved. CDR1 MDHEN and CDR2 SYDVKM come from the germline V gene. The CDR3 runs to 11 residues. V lost 3 bases to trimming and J lost 8 bases, with 7 bases between them. CDR3 region: CASSFLGGYTF. For the CDR3, the DNA is TGTGCCAGCAGTTTTTTGGGCGGCTACACCTTC.

Many counts were recorded for this clonotype. V gene TRBV4-3 combines with J gene TRBJ2-1, with 7 nucleotides matching TRBD2. The CDR3 is 15 residues long. CDR1 and CDR2 (germline): LGHNA, YSLEER. The V and J ends lost 0 bases and 5 bases, in that order; junction bases with no gene match: 4. CDR3: CASSQEGGRDNEQFF. Written as DNA, the CDR3 is TGCGCCAGCAGCCAAGAGGGAGGGCGCGACAATGAGCAGTTCTTC.